These 2 T cell receptor beta chains came from one sample sequenced in a study of OX40 agonist ivuxolimab in advanced cancers. Measured with immunoSEQ multiplex PCR; TCRdb has only the in-frame clones, and not every one. The table shows fewer than 75,000 clones, with over 80% occurring only once. Sequencing was performed on CD4+ or CD8+ T cells sorted from blood, taken in a trial of the OX40 agonist ivuxolimab. The receptors derive from an adult with an advanced solid tumor such as melanoma, head and neck, liver or kidney cancer.

This clone was picked up one time. V usage is TRBV6-6 and J usage is TRBJ2-1, with D possibly matching TRBD2 (6 bases). CDR1 MNHNY and CDR2 SVGAGI come from the germline V gene (reference sequence). V was pared by 7 bases and J by 4 bases, with 11 bases between. The CDR3 loop spans 13 amino acids. The CDR3 nucleotides read TGTGCCAGCATTCAAGGAGGGTACAATGAGCAGTTCTTC. This gives the protein CASIQGGYNEQFF.

CDR3 region: CASSSGPSSSGNTIYF. The CDR3 coding sequence is TGTGCCAGCTCATCCGGTCCCAGCTCCTCTGGAAACACCATATATTTT. This chain joins TRBV18 and TRBJ1-3; no firm D call. This CDR3 is 16 amino acids long. Trimming stripped 5 bases from V and 0 bases from J, with 14 bases between. CDR1 and CDR2 from the germline V gene are KGHSH and LQKENI. The complete variable domain, with remaining parts taken from reference TRBV18 and TRBJ1-3, reads NAGVMQNPRHLVRRRGQEARLRCSPMKGHSHVYWYRQLPEEGLKFMVYLQKENIIDESGMPKERFSAEFPKEGPSILRIQQVVRGDSAAYFCASSSGPSSSGNTIYFGEGSWLTVV.